This entry features one T cell receptor (beta chain) sequence. Data came from immunoSEQ multiplex PCR; TCRdb stores just in-frame clones and leaves some out. The sample contains just over 14,000 clones, around 70% of which appear only once. The sample comes from a study of T cells after somatic rescue of genetic block. The V segment lost 7 bases and the J segment 0 bases; nucleotides outside the gene matches: 6. Looked up from germline, CDR1 is SNHLY and CDR2 is FYNNEI. The CDR3 has 15 amino acids. The origin of this receptor is a boy aged 5-17 years. The V gene is TRBV2, the J gene TRBJ2-1, with 7 bases identical to TRBD2. Sequencing used peripheral blood mononuclear cells (PBMCs). CDR3 nucleotide sequence: TGTGCCAGCAAGAGCGGGGCCATCTCCTACAATGAGCAGTTCTTC. Its protein is CASKSGAISYNEQFF.